This T cell receptor (beta chain) was recovered during a study of regulatory T cells in long-lasting Graves disease. Study at large: Graves' patients diagnosed newly had used antithyroid drugs under 3 months.

A word on this clonotype: Its antigen remains unknown.

Sequencing libraries for TCR beta were prepared with iRepertoire HTBI primers and Arm-PCR of CDR3 regions. TCRdb re-analysed the multiplex PCR reads in MiXCR, keeping a single row per CDR3 protein. The data contain about 310,000 distinct CDR3 sequences, under 20% of them singletons. Notes on the study in general: Newly diagnosed Graves' patients had higher TCR diversity than persistent ones. Persistent disease samples used TRBV28, TRBJ1-2 and TRBJ2-5 preferentially.

The CDR3 contains 15 residues. Deletions cut 3 bases from V and 1 base from J, with 10 bases between. The germline gives CDR1 LNHDA, CDR2 SQIVND (reference sequence). Indicated time point: newly diagnosed GD, antithyroid drugs for less than 3 months. Researchers made the TCR library from RNA that was extracted from PBMCs. EDTA tubes received around 10 milliliters of drawn peripheral blood. J is TRBJ2-1 and V is TRBV19, with D unresolved. The specimen comprised peripheral blood mononuclear cells (PBMCs), sampled at new diagnosis, from a patient treated with antithyroid drugs. This sequence was found in a female donor with Graves disease. As DNA, the CDR3 is TGTGCCAGTAGTATCAGAAGTAAGTCCTACAATGAGCAGTTCTTC. Translation gives CASSIRSKSYNEQFF. Variable domain in full (rest from reference TRBV19 and TRBJ2-1): DGGITQSPKYLFRKEGQNVTLSCEQNLNHDAMYWYRQDPGQGLRLIYYSQIVNDFQKGDIAEGYSVSREKKESFPLTVTSAQKNPTAFYLCASSIRSKSYNEQFFGPGTRLTVL.